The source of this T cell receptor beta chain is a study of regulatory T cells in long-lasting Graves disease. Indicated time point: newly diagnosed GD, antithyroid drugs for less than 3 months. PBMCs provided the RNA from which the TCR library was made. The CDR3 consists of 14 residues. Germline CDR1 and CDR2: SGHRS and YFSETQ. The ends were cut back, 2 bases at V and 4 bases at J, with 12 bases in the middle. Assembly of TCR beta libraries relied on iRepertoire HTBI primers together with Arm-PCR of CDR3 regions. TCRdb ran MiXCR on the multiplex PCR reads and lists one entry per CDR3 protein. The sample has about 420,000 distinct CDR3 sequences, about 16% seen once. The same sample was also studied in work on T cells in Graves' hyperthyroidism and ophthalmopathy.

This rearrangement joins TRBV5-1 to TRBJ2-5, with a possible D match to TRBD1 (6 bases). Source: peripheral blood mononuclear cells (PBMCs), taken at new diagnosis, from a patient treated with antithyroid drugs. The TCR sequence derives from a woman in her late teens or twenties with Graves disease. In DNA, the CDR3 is TGCGCCAGCAGCTTCGACAGGACCTTAGAGACCCAGTACTTC. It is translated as CASSFDRTLETQYF.